This TCR beta chain came from a study of blood T cell repertoires in COVID-19. The germline V and J ends were trimmed by 2 bases and 7 bases, with 6 bases remaining between them. The germline gives CDR1 WNHNN, CDR2 SYGVQD (reference sequence). The CDR3 totals 13 residues. Profiled with immunoSEQ multiplex PCR; TCRdb holds only in-frame clones, not every one. The profile shows approximately 500,000 clones, 89% of them singletons. Patients from Seattle were sampled longitudinally, starting during active infection. The sequence was collected from a man younger than 35 with COVID-19, enrolled during active disease. Specimen: peripheral blood. The chain recombines TRBV10-1 with TRBJ1-6, with a weak D call TRBD1 (5 bases). The CDR3 here is CASSEDSNSPLHF. In DNA form, the CDR3 reads TGCGCCAGCAGTGAGGACAGCAATTCACCCCTCCACTTT.